Shown below are 22 T cell receptor beta chains from a single sample sequenced in a study of cytomegalovirus exposure and HLA in healthy donors. In the PCR, 60 Vbeta and 13 Jbeta primers were used. Some clones are missing from TCRdb's copy, which holds only in-frame ones; the method was immunoSEQ multiplex PCR. Of around 150,000 clones detected, 84% appear once; the ten largest clones hold 1.9%. The sequenced sample was PBMCs. The receptors stem from a young man in good health and CMV-seronegative.

The CDR3 bases are TGTGCCAGCTCACGTCCGGGACAGAGACAAACCGGGGAGCTGTTTTTT. Translating it yields CASSRPGQRQTGELFF. V usage is TRBV18 and J usage is TRBJ2-2; 7 bases are a match to TRBD1. The trim removed 4 bases at V and 5 bases at J, leaving 10 bases unmatched. The germline V gene encodes CDR1 KGHSH and CDR2 LQKENI. The CDR3 covers 16 residues.

In its sample, this clone was seen once. The chain couples TRBV5-1 to TRBJ1-6; D is ambiguous. The germline V gene encodes CDR1 SGHRS and CDR2 YFSETQ. Deletions cut 2 bases from V and 13 bases from J, with 13 bases between. The CDR3 loop spans 13 amino acids. CDR3 DNA sequence: TGCGCCAGCAGCTTAGAGCGTTTATCTCCCCTCCACTTT. The encoded protein is CASSLERLSPLHF.

The CDR3 here is CASSRQETQYF. In nucleotides, the CDR3 is TGTGCCAGCAGCCGTCAAGAGACCCAGTACTTC. The V and J genes are TRBV21-1 and TRBJ2-5; the table's D call of TRBD2 was not tested on the DNA. TRBV21-1 is a listed pseudogene. The CDR3 contains 11 residues.

The genes are TRBV11-2 and TRBJ1-6, with D possibly being TRBD1 (5 bases). The CDR3 is 16 amino acids. Germline CDR1 is SGHAT and CDR2 is FQNNGV. V was clipped by 1 base and J by 7 bases, with 14 bases between them. CDR3 loop: CASSLGDSLRNSPLHF. The CDR3 DNA follows: TGTGCCAGCAGCTTAGGAGACAGTCTGAGAAATTCACCCCTCCACTTT. The full variable domain, completed using reference TRBV11-2 and TRBJ1-6, is EAGVAQSPRYKIIEKRQSVAFWCNPISGHATLYWYQQILGQGPKLLIQFQNNGVVDDSQLPKDRFSAERLKGVDSTLKIQPAKLEDSAVYLCASSLGDSLRNSPLHFGNGTRLTVT.

The genes are TRBV7-2 and TRBJ1-3, with 8 bases lining up with TRBD1. The CDR3 has 17 residues. Germline lookup yields CDR1 SGHTA and CDR2 FQGNSA. V was clipped by 1 base and J by 2 bases; unmatched bases: 7. The CDR3 sequence is CASSLGPPTGAGNTIYF. The CDR3 region has the DNA TGTGCCAGCAGCTTAGGGCCCCCGACAGGGGCTGGAAACACCATATATTTT.

This clone was observed once. The rearrangement joins TRBV7-9 to TRBJ2-7, with 7 bases identical to TRBD1. CDR3 length: 16 amino acids. The V gene's germline CDR1 is SEHNR and CDR2 FQNEAQ (reference sequence). Trimming cost V 5 bases and J 4 bases; bases outside gene matches: 14. The CDR3 DNA sequence: TGTGCCAGCAGCCCATGGACAGGACCGGCCGTGTACGAGCAGTACTTC. The encoded protein is CASSPWTGPAVYEQYF.

The V call is TRBV18, the J call TRBJ1-3, with TRBD1 identical over 10 bases. V trimming: 0 bases; J trimming: 2 bases; junction bases outside the gene matches: 7. This CDR3 is built from 18 residues. In germline, CDR1 is KGHSH, CDR2 LQKENI. CDR3 bases: TGTGCCAGCTCACCACCCGGGACAGGGGTTCTTACTGGAAACACCATATATTTT. Translating it yields CASSPPGTGVLTGNTIYF. The full variable domain, with the rest looked up from reference TRBV18 and TRBJ1-3, is NAGVMQNPRHLVRRRGQEARLRCSPMKGHSHVYWYRQLPEEGLKFMVYLQKENIIDESGMPKERFSAEFPKEGPSILRIQQVVRGDSAAYFCASSPPGTGVLTGNTIYFGEGSWLTVV.

The table lists this clone with a few counts. J is TRBJ1-1 and V is TRBV13; weak D call: TRBD1 (5 bases). V lost 5 bases, J lost 0 bases, and 7 bases lay in between. In germline, CDR1 is PRHDT, CDR2 FYEKMQ (reference sequence). This CDR3 is built from 13 residues. CDR3 bases: TGTGCCAGCAGCAAACAGGTGAACACTGAAGCTTTCTTT. Its protein product is CASSKQVNTEAFF.

The chain couples TRBV5-5 to TRBJ2-2; 9 positions match TRBD1. The J segment lost 5 bases and the V segment lost 1 base, leaving 3 bases of the junction unmatched. The CDR3 is 15 residues long. Per germline, CDR1 SGHKS and CDR2 YYEKEE (reference sequence). The CDR3 nucleotides are TGTGCCAGCAGCTTGACGACAGGGGGAACCGGGGAGCTGTTTTTT. Translating it yields CASSLTTGGTGELFF. Full variable domain (remainder filled in from reference TRBV5-5 and TRBJ2-2): DAGVTQSPTHLIKTRGQQVTLRCSPISGHKSVSWYQQVLGQGPQFIFQYYEKEERGRGNFPDRFSARQFPNYSSELNVNALLLGDSALYLCASSLTTGGTGELFFGEGSRLTVL.

V and J are TRBV7-2 and TRBJ2-7; D is unresolved. The germline V gene encodes CDR1 SGHTA and CDR2 FQGNSA. The germline V and J ends were trimmed by 5 bases and 1 base, with 3 bases remaining between them. The CDR3 is made up of 11 amino acids. The CDR3, as DNA: TGTGCCAGCAGCCTTTCCTACGAGCAGTACTTC. Translation gives CASSLSYEQYF.

This clone came up a few times. The chain recombines TRBV7-9 with TRBJ1-5, with 7 bases fitting TRBD1. The CDR3 has 15 residues. V lost 2 bases to trimming and J lost 3 bases; unmatched junction nucleotides: 4. Germline V gene lookup returns CDR1 SEHNR and CDR2 FQNEAQ (reference sequence). This chain's CDR3 is CASSLTGADNQPQHF. CDR3 nucleotides: TGTGCCAGCAGCTTAACAGGGGCGGACAATCAGCCCCAGCATTTT.

J is TRBJ2-5 and V is TRBV7-3; 13 bases agree with TRBD2. CDR1 is SGHTA, CDR2 FQGTGA, per germline. With V trimmed by 3 bases and J by 2 bases, 15 bases remained unmatched. The CDR3 runs to 20 residues. CDR3 coding DNA: TGTGCCAGCAGCTTCCTCCCTCAGAGGACTAGCGGGAGCAGACAAGAGACCCAGTACTTC. Amino acid sequence: CASSFLPQRTSGSRQETQYF.

The chain employs TRBV19 and TRBJ2-5; no clear D. CDR3 size: 13 residues. Trimming left V 3 bases short and J 0 bases short, with 5 bases between. CDR1 and CDR2 (germline): LNHDA, SQIVND (reference sequence). The CDR3, as DNA: TGTGCCAGTAGTATGTCCAACCAAGAGACCCAGTACTTC. The encoded protein is CASSMSNQETQYF.

The V gene is TRBV7-9, the J gene TRBJ2-5; D ambiguous. CDR3 size: 13 residues. Trimming cost V 7 bases and J 4 bases, with 13 bases left between them. Germline CDR1 reads SEHNR; CDR2 reads FQNEAQ (reference sequence). CDR3 coding DNA: TGTGCCAGCATCCCACTTGTTGGAGAGACCCAGTACTTC. As protein: CASIPLVGETQYF. Full variable domain (outside the CDR3, taken from reference TRBV7-9 and TRBJ2-5): DTGVSQNPRHKITKRGQNVTFRCDPISEHNRLYWYRQTLGQGPEFLTYFQNEAQLEKSRLLSDRFSAERPKGSFSTLEIQRTEQGDSAMYLCASIPLVGETQYFGPGTRLLVL.

V usage is TRBV28 and J usage is TRBJ1-5; 8 positions match TRBD1. CDR3 size: 15 residues. Germline values: CDR1 MDHEN, CDR2 SYDVKM. V shed 6 bases, J shed 2 bases, and the junction held 6 bases outside the gene matches. In DNA, the CDR3 is TGTGCCAGCAGGCCCGGACAGGGAGGCAATCAGCCCCAGCATTTT. This codes for CASRPGQGGNQPQHF.

This clone was picked up one time. The chain couples TRBV7-2 to TRBJ2-7; weak D call: TRBD1 (6 bases). Per the germline V gene, CDR1 is SGHTA and CDR2 is FQGNSA. This CDR3 is 16 amino acids long. Trimming left V 1 base short and J 3 bases short, with 16 bases between. The CDR3 bases are TGTGCCAGCAGCTTAGATTTCAGGGGCCTCGACTACGAGCAGTACTTC. It encodes CASSLDFRGLDYEQYF.

The chain joins TRBV2 to TRBJ1-6; perhaps TRBD1 as D (6 bases). The CDR3 covers 19 residues. Trimming shortened V by 3 bases and J by 0 bases, and 18 bases separated the two germline ends. Germline CDR1 and CDR2: SNHLY and FYNNEI. CDR3 loop: CASSETGPALSSYNSPLHF. The CDR3 DNA reads TGTGCCAGCAGTGAGACAGGACCAGCCCTTAGCTCCTATAATTCACCCCTCCACTTT.

The chain employs TRBV7-2 and TRBJ2-3; D gene uncertain. Germline V gene lookup returns CDR1 SGHTA and CDR2 FQGNSA. V was trimmed by 3 bases and J by 2 bases, leaving 3 bases between them. The CDR3 is 12 amino acids. DNA for the CDR3: TGTGCCAGCAGCTTCTTCACAGATACGCAGTATTTT. Translated, it gives CASSFFTDTQYF.

This clone came up a few times. This chain connects TRBV28 to TRBJ1-5; D remains ambiguous. The V end lost 7 bases, the J end lost 5 bases, and 9 bases lay between the germline ends. The CDR3 is made up of 12 amino acids. Germline CDR1 is MDHEN and CDR2 is SYDVKM. DNA of the CDR3: TGTGCCAGCAATCTTGACTATCAGCCCCAGCATTTT. Translated, it gives CASNLDYQPQHF.

V is TRBV2 and J is TRBJ2-2, with TRBD1 identical over 9 bases. Trimming took 7 bases from V and 0 from J; bases not matched to a gene: 3. The CDR3 runs to 15 residues. Germline values: CDR1 SNHLY, CDR2 FYNNEI. In DNA form, the CDR3 reads TGTGCCAGCAAGTGGACAGGGGCGAACACCGGGGAGCTGTTTTTT. Translated: CASKWTGANTGELFF.

The chain has TRBV28 and TRBJ2-7, with D hard to call. The CDR3 sequence is 14 residues long. The germline V gene encodes CDR1 MDHEN and CDR2 SYDVKM. V lost 4 bases and J lost 3, with 13 bases in between. CDR3 loop: CASSSTSERYEQYF. In DNA form, the CDR3 reads TGTGCCAGCAGTTCGACAAGTGAACGCTACGAGCAGTACTTC.

The chain joins TRBV5-1 to TRBJ2-7, with 8 bases that match TRBD1. With 1 base clipped from V and 5 bases from J, the junction kept 2 bases outside the gene matches. The V gene's germline CDR1 is SGHRS and CDR2 YFSETQ. The CDR3 consists of 13 residues. The CDR3 reads CASSLRTGHEQYF. The CDR3 DNA follows: TGCGCCAGCAGCTTGAGGACAGGGCACGAGCAGTACTTC. Looking up the rest from reference TRBV5-1 and TRBJ2-7 gives the full variable domain: KAGVTQTPRYLIKTRGQQVTLSCSPISGHRSVSWYQQTPGQGLQFLFEYFSETQRNKGNFPGRFSGRQFSNSRSEMNVSTLELGDSALYLCASSLRTGHEQYFGPGTRLTVT.